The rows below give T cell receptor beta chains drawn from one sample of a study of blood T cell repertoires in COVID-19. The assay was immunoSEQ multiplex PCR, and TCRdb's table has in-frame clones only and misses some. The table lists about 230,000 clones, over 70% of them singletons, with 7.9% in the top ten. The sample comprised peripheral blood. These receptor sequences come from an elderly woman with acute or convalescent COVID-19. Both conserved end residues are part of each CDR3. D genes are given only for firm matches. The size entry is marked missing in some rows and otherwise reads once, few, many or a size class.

CASSPIGGAYEQYF | TGTGCCAGCAGCCCCATCGGGGGAGCCTACGAGCAGTACTTC | TRBJ2-7 | TRBV9 | 14 | . | .
CASSPTGGNYGYTF | TGTGCCAGCAGCCCGACAGGGGGGAACTATGGCTACACCTTC | TRBJ1-2 | TRBV11-1 | 14 | few | TRBD1
CATRSGEPNYGYTF | TGCGCCACCCGGTCGGGGGAACCTAACTATGGCTACACCTTC | TRBJ1-2 | TRBV5-1 | 14 | . | .
CASSVTGQPQHF | TGTGCCAGCAGTGTGACAGGACAGCCCCAGCATTTT | TRBJ1-5 | TRBV28 | 12 | . | .
CASSRTDLGYTF | TGCGCCAGCAGCCGGACAGATTTGGGCTACACCTTC | TRBJ1-2 | TRBV5-1 | 12 | . | .
CASRGGQGQPQHF | TGTGCCAGCAGGGGGGGGCAGGGGCAGCCCCAGCATTTT | TRBJ1-5 | TRBV12-3/TRBV12-4 | 13 | . | .
CASSEWANPNEQFF | TGTGCCAGCAGTGAGTGGGCTAACCCTAATGAGCAGTTCTTC | TRBJ2-1 | TRBV6-4 | 14 | . | .
CASSSGLHPSTDTQYF | TGTGCCAGCAGTTCGGGACTACACCCATCCACAGATACGCAGTATTTT | TRBJ2-3 | TRBV28 | 16 | . | TRBD2
CASSLQGVDTQYF | TGTGCCAGCAGCTTGCAAGGGGTAGATACGCAGTATTTT | TRBJ2-3 | TRBV5-6 | 13 | . | .
CASSLNTGTQETQYF | TGTGCCAGCAGCTTAAACACAGGGACACAAGAGACCCAGTACTTC | TRBJ2-5 | TRBV7-9 | 15 | . | .
CASSESGIRGDTQYF | TGTGCCAGCAGTGAAAGTGGGATTAGGGGAGATACGCAGTATTTT | TRBJ2-3 | TRBV2 | 15 | . | .
CASTDMTSDEQYF | TGTGCCAGCACCGATATGACTAGCGACGAGCAGTACTTC | TRBJ2-7 | TRBV6-5 | 13 | once | TRBD2
CASSLRTGMESNQPQHF | TGTGCCAGCAGCTTGAGGACAGGGATGGAGAGCAATCAGCCCCAGCATTTT | TRBJ1-5 | TRBV11-3 | 17 | once | TRBD1
CASSIAGVSTDTQYF | TGCGCCAGCTCGATAGCGGGAGTGAGCACAGATACGCAGTATTTT | TRBJ2-3 | TRBV5-1 | 15 | . | TRBD2
CASSFIRQGNEQYF | TGTGCCAGCAGCTTCATCAGACAGGGGAACGAGCAGTACTTC | TRBJ2-7 | TRBV7-2 | 14 | . | TRBD1
CASSVETSGALSTDTQYF | TGTGCCAGCAGCGTAGAAACTAGCGGGGCCTTAAGCACAGATACGCAGTATTTT | TRBJ2-3 | TRBV9 | 18 | . | TRBD2
CAISESRRSTEAFF | TGTGCCATCAGTGAGTCGAGAAGGAGCACTGAAGCTTTCTTT | TRBJ1-1 | TRBV10-3 | 14 | . | .
CASSPLQPNPVTGELFF | TGTGCCAGCAGTCCCTTACAGCCTAACCCCGTGACCGGGGAGCTGTTTTTT | TRBJ2-2 | TRBV28 | 17 | . | .
CASSLVEADTQYF | TGTGCCAGCAGTTTGGTGGAGGCAGATACGCAGTATTTT | TRBJ2-3 | TRBV28 | 13 | . | .
CASSPAVGNTGELFF | TGTGCCAGTAGCCCAGCGGTGGGAAACACCGGGGAGCTGTTTTTT | TRBJ2-2 | TRBV19 | 15 | . | .
CASLPGQPNSPLHF | TGTGCCAGCCTACCCGGACAGCCTAATTCACCCCTCCACTTT | TRBJ1-6 | TRBV2 | 14 | few | .
CASSLPGQGDYGYTF | TGCGCCAGCAGCTTGCCGGGACAGGGGGACTATGGCTACACCTTC | TRBJ1-2 | TRBV5-1 | 15 | . | TRBD1
CASSLSGGVYEQYF | TGTGCCAGCTCACTTAGCGGGGGGGTTTACGAGCAGTACTTC | TRBJ2-7 | TRBV18 | 14 | . | TRBD2
CAIRTSGGLYEQYF | TGTGCCATCAGGACTAGCGGGGGGCTTTACGAGCAGTACTTC | TRBJ2-7 | TRBV10-3 | 14 | . | TRBD2
CASSLYEGVTEAFF | TGTGCCAGCAGCCTCTATGAGGGGGTTACTGAAGCTTTCTTT | TRBJ1-1 | TRBV5-5 | 14 | . | .
CASSLPGGVNTEAFF | TGTGCCAGCAGCCTCCCCGGGGGGGTCAACACTGAAGCTTTCTTT | TRBJ1-1 | TRBV5-4 | 15 | . | .
CASNKLAGGPGAGELFF | TGTGCCAGTAACAAACTAGCGGGAGGGCCAGGGGCCGGGGAGCTGTTTTTT | TRBJ2-2 | TRBV19 | 17 | . | TRBD2
CASSTTQGAGETQYF | TGTGCCAGCAGCACAACCCAGGGGGCGGGGGAGACCCAGTACTTC | TRBJ2-5 | TRBV2 | 15 | . | TRBD1
CASRTGSTGELFF | TGTGCCAGCAGGACAGGGAGCACCGGGGAGCTGTTTTTT | TRBJ2-2 | TRBV6-4 | 13 | once | TRBD1
CASSRAGTSGVRGEQYF | TGTGCCAGCAGCCGAGCCGGGACTAGCGGGGTACGGGGCGAGCAGTACTTC | TRBJ2-7 | TRBV7-9 | 17 | . | TRBD2
CASSSVFTTNEKLFF | TGTGCCAGCAGTTCGGTATTTACAACTAATGAAAAACTGTTTTTT | TRBJ1-4 | TRBV6-5 | 15 | . | .
CASSRSGTGWGAFF | TGTGCCAGCAGCCGATCCGGGACAGGGTGGGGAGCTTTCTTT | TRBJ1-1 | TRBV3-1/TRBV3-2 | 14 | . | TRBD1
CATSRETGRRLNYGYTF | TGTGCCACCAGCAGAGAGACAGGGAGGCGGCTTAACTATGGCTACACCTTC | TRBJ1-2 | TRBV15 | 17 | . | TRBD1
CASSMRDPYEQYF | TGTGCCAGTAGTATGAGGGATCCCTACGAGCAGTACTTC | TRBJ2-7 | TRBV19 | 13 | . | .
CSVEAGGTDTQYF | TGCAGCGTCGAGGCAGGGGGCACAGATACGCAGTATTTT | TRBJ2-3 | TRBV29-1 | 13 | . | .
CASSLEPHRNEQFF | TGCGCCAGCAGCTTGGAGCCCCACCGGAATGAGCAGTTCTTC | TRBJ2-1 | TRBV5-1 | 14 | once | .
CASSSYGTGRSYNSPLHF | TGTGCCAGCAGTTCCTACGGCACAGGGCGTTCCTATAATTCACCCCTCCACTTT | TRBJ1-6 | TRBV28 | 18 | few | .
CASSSYRDQPQHF | TGTGCCAGCAGCAGCTATCGGGATCAGCCCCAGCATTTT | TRBJ1-5 | TRBV7-2 | 13 | few | .
CASSFPRGRDLPGTQYF | TGTGCCAGCAGTTTTCCTCGGGGTAGGGATTTGCCTGGGACCCAGTACTTC | TRBJ2-5 | TRBV28 | 17 | once | .
CASSLGDSYNEQFF | TGCGCCAGCAGCTTGGGGGACAGCTACAATGAGCAGTTCTTC | TRBJ2-1 | TRBV5-1 | 14 | . | TRBD1
CASSAAGQGTNEKLFF | TGCGCCAGCAGCGCCGCGGGACAGGGGACTAATGAAAAACTGTTTTTT | TRBJ1-4 | TRBV5-1 | 16 | once | TRBD1
CASSISGRAGEQYF | TGTGCCAGCAGCATTAGCGGGAGGGCCGGTGAGCAGTACTTC | TRBJ2-7 | TRBV11-1 | 14 | . | TRBD2
CASSGETRSLSGANVLTF | TGTGCCAGCTCAGGGGAGACACGTAGTCTCTCTGGGGCCAACGTCCTGACTTTC | TRBJ2-6 | TRBV18 | 18 | . | .
CASSLEALTGAYEQYF | TGTGCCAGCAGCTTAGAGGCTTTGACAGGGGCCTACGAGCAGTACTTC | TRBJ2-7 | TRBV7-6 | 16 | once | TRBD1